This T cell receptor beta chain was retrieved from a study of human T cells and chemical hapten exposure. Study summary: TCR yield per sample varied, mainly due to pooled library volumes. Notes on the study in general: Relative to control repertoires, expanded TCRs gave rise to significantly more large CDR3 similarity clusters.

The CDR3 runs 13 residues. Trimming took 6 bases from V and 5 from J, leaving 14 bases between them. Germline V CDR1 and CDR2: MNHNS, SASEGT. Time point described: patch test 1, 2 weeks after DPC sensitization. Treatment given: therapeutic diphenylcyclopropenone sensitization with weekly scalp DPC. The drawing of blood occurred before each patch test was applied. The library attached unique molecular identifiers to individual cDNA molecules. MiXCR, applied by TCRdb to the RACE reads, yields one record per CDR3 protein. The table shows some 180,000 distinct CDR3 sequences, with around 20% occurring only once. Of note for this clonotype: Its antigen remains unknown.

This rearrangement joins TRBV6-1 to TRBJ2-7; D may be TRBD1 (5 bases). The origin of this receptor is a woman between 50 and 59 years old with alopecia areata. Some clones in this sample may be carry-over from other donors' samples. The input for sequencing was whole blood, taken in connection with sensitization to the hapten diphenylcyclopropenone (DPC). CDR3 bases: TGTGCCAGCAGGCGGACATTTTCGAACGAGCAGTACTTC. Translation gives CASRRTFSNEQYF.